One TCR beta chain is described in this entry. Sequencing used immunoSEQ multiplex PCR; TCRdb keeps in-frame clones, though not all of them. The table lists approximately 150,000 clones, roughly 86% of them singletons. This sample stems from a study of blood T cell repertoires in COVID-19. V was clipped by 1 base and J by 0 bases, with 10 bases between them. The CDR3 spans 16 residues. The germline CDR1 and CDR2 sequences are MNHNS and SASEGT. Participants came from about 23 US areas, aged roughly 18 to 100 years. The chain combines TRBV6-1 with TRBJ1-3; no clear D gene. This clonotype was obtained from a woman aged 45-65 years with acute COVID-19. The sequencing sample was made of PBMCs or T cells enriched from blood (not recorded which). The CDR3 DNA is TGTGCCAGCAGTGAAGGTATTACTTTCTCTGGAAACACCATATATTTT. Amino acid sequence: CASSEGITFSGNTIYF.